Listed here is a single T cell receptor (beta chain). Antigen unknown. The length of the CDR3 is 15 residues. Trimming cost V 2 bases and J 4 bases, with 15 bases left between them. Germline V gene lookup returns CDR1 MNHEY and CDR2 SVGAGI. Clones were sequenced by immunoSEQ multiplex PCR, and TCRdb holds only the in-frame ones, with some missing. The sample has approximately 100,000 clones; roughly nine tenths are singletons. These data are taken from a study of siplizumab effects on memory and regulatory T cells. General study points: There appeared to be greater diversity in naive T cells than in memory cells, and naive T cells seemed major contributors to the alloresponse.

The sample taken for sequencing was Tregs sorted from blood. The V and J genes are TRBV6-5 and TRBJ2-7; TRBD1 might be the D (6 bases). This TCR derives from a human donor in good health. CDR3 residues: CASSYTTGRVYEQYF. CDR3 nucleotide sequence: TGTGCCAGCAGTTACACGACAGGACGGGTATACGAGCAGTACTTC.